What follows are 28 T cell receptor beta chains derived from one specimen sequenced in a study of patients and donors after allogeneic stem cell transplantation. TCRdb reprocessed the RT-PCR reads with MiXCR, giving one entry per CDR3 protein. The profile shows hundreds of thousands of distinct CDR3 sequences, approximately 16% of them singletons. The specimen was blood, either unsorted or a sorted T cell fraction (not recorded which). Source of these receptors: a human donor who was either an allogeneic HSCT recipient or a stem cell or donor lymphocyte infusion donor (not recorded which). It is not recorded whose cells these are; they may come from a transplant donor.

The chain recombines TRBV7-9 with TRBJ2-1; TRBD1 matches 8 bases. This CDR3 region has 15 residues. Germline V gene lookup returns CDR1 SEHNR and CDR2 FQNEAQ (reference sequence). Germline trimming cut 3 bases from V and 8 bases from J; bases unmatched to any gene: 9. The DNA for the CDR3 is TGTGCCAGCAGCTTTGTTGGACAGGGAGTCGATGAGCAGTTCTTC. Translating it yields CASSFVGQGVDEQFF. Full variable domain (missing parts from reference TRBV7-9 and TRBJ2-1): DTGVSQNPRHKITKRGQNVTFRCDPISEHNRLYWYRQTLGQGPEFLTYFQNEAQLEKSRLLSDRFSAERPKGSFSTLEIQRTEQGDSAMYLCASSFVGQGVDEQFFGPGTRLTVL.

There are a few counts of this clonotype. The V and J genes are TRBV7-2 and TRBJ1-2; D perhaps matches TRBD1 (5 bases). CDR3 size: 17 residues. The ends were cut back, 0 bases at V and 0 bases at J, with 14 bases in the middle. Germline V CDR1 and CDR2: SGHTA, FQGNSA. This CDR3 is CASSLAGWGTANYGYTF. The CDR3 DNA sequence: TGTGCCAGCAGCTTAGCGGGGTGGGGGACCGCTAACTATGGCTACACCTTC.

V and J are TRBV7-3 and TRBJ2-1; perhaps D is TRBD1 or TRBD2 (5 bases each). Germline V lookup: CDR1 SGHTA, CDR2 FQGTGA. This CDR3 comprises 14 residues. V was shortened by 5 bases and J by 4 bases, with 12 bases between the two germline ends. The CDR3 reads CASSTTGAYNEQFF. In nucleotides, the CDR3 is TGTGCCAGCAGCACAACCGGGGCGTACAATGAGCAGTTCTTC.

The table lists this clonotype with a few counts. The genes are TRBV7-2 and TRBJ1-4; weak D call: TRBD1 (5 bases). The CDR3 consists of 15 residues. V lost 5 bases and J 7 bases, leaving 17 bases between the germline ends. In germline, CDR1 is SGHTA, CDR2 FQGNSA. The CDR3 spells CASSAEGTSGEKLFF. CDR3 nucleotide sequence: TGTGCCAGCAGCGCAGAAGGGACCAGTGGTGAAAAACTGTTTTTT.

The chain joins TRBV18 to TRBJ1-2; a possible D gene is TRBD1 (6 bases). The CDR3 consists of 13 residues. Trimming removed 4 bases from V and 4 bases from J, with 10 bases in between. Germline V gene lookup returns CDR1 KGHSH and CDR2 LQKENI. The CDR3 spells CASSREDSYGYTF. CDR3 sequence (DNA): TGTGCCAGCTCACGAGAGGACAGCTATGGCTACACCTTC.

The rearrangement links TRBV7-2 to TRBJ2-7; D may match TRBD1 or TRBD2 (6 bases each). V was cut by 7 bases and J by 2 bases, with 18 bases left in between. Looked up from germline, CDR1 is SGHTA and CDR2 is FQGNSA. The CDR3 is made up of 15 amino acids. DNA of the CDR3: TGTGCCAGCACCCCGGGGGTGGGACAAACCTACGAGCAGTACTTC. Translated, it gives CASTPGVGQTYEQYF.

This clonotype was observed a handful of times. CDR3 sequence: CASSLYRGHSIGYTF. In DNA form, the CDR3 reads TGTGCCAGCAGTTTATACAGGGGGCATTCTATTGGCTACACCTTC. The V call is TRBV12-3 or TRBV12-4, the J call TRBJ1-2; 9 bases line up with TRBD1. Losses at the gene ends were 2 bases for V and 7 bases for J; bases not matched to a gene: 8. This CDR3 is built from 15 residues.

Only a few counts were recorded for this clonotype. This chain links TRBV20-1 with TRBJ2-2; TRBD1 aligns across 9 bases. The CDR3 has 18 amino acids. The germline gives CDR1 DFQATT, CDR2 SNEGSKA (reference sequence). J gave up 2 bases and V 2 bases, and 12 bases lay outside the gene matches. The CDR3 protein is CSARNRDRARPNTGELFF. The CDR3, as DNA: TGCAGTGCTAGAAACCGGGACAGGGCGCGGCCAAACACCGGGGAGCTGTTTTTT.

The rearrangement links TRBV7-9 to TRBJ2-5; tentative D call: TRBD1 (8 bases). This CDR3 comprises 16 residues. Germline V CDR1 and CDR2: SEHNR, FQNEAQ (reference sequence). V was clipped by 5 bases and J by 2 bases, with 18 bases between them. This chain's CDR3 is CASSPLTGEGQETQYF. The CDR3 bases are TGTGCCAGCAGCCCCTTGACAGGGGAGGGGCAAGAGACCCAGTACTTC.

The chain combines TRBV14 with TRBJ1-2, with 7 bases identical to TRBD1. Trimming took 4 bases from V and 6 from J; bases not matched to a gene: 8. The CDR3 consists of 14 residues. The V gene's germline CDR1 is SGHDN and CDR2 FVKESK. The CDR3 protein is CASSPTDRWDGYTF. The CDR3 region has the DNA TGTGCCAGCAGCCCGACGGACAGGTGGGATGGCTACACCTTC.

The V and J genes are TRBV7-2 and TRBJ2-1; 7 bases fit TRBD1. Trimming removed 6 bases from V and 0 bases from J; junction bases left unmatched: 11. The CDR3 extends over 17 amino acids. Germline V CDR1 and CDR2: SGHTA, FQGNSA. In DNA, the CDR3 is TGTGCCAGCAGACAAGACAGGGACATACACTCCTACAATGAGCAGTTCTTC. Protein sequence: CASRQDRDIHSYNEQFF. The variable domain in full, with the rest retrieved from reference TRBV7-2 and TRBJ2-1, is GAGVSQSPSNKVTEKGKDVELRCDPISGHTALYWYRQSLGQGLEFLIYFQGNSAPDKSGLPSDRFSAERTGGSVSTLTIQRTQQEDSAVYLCASRQDRDIHSYNEQFFGPGTRLTVL.

This clonotype occurred a few times. V is TRBV12-3 or TRBV12-4 and J is TRBJ2-1, with 11 bases lining up with TRBD2. CDR3 length: 15 residues. V gave up 1 base and J gave up 8 bases; unmatched junction bases: 4. CDR3 bases: TGTGCCAGCAGTTTAGGCAGGACTAGCGGGCATGAGCAGTTCTTC. This encodes CASSLGRTSGHEQFF.

This clonotype was counted many times. The chain has TRBV10-2 and TRBJ2-5; tentatively, D is TRBD2 (5 bases). Per germline, CDR1 WSHSY and CDR2 SAAADI. V was pared by 2 bases and J by 2 bases, with 9 bases between. The CDR3 loop spans 14 amino acids. DNA of the CDR3: TGCGCCAGCAGTGAGGGGAGTTCTCAAGAGACCCAGTACTTC. This gives the protein CASSEGSSQETQYF.

This rearrangement joins TRBV20-1 to TRBJ2-2; D not certain. The germline gives CDR1 DFQATT, CDR2 SNEGSKA (reference sequence). The CDR3 extends over 15 amino acids. Between the trimmed V and J ends, which lost 6 bases and 4 bases, there was a span of 18 bases. As DNA, the CDR3 is TGCAGTGCGGTTTCGGGCGGCAGCCCCACCGGGGAGCTGTTTTTT. Amino acid sequence: CSAVSGGSPTGELFF.

This clonotype has only a few counts. The chain uses TRBV24-1 and TRBJ2-1; 9 bases line up with TRBD2. Germline values: CDR1 KGHDR, CDR2 SFDVKD. This CDR3 comprises 16 residues. The V segment lost 5 bases and the J segment 4 bases; nucleotides outside the gene matches: 8. The CDR3 region has the DNA TGTGCCACCAGTGTCTTAGCGGGAGAAGGTTACAATGAGCAGTTCTTC. Translating gives CATSVLAGEGYNEQFF.

This clonotype occurred a few times. The chain links TRBV7-9 to TRBJ2-2; 7 nucleotides agree with TRBD1. The CDR3 totals 16 residues. V lost 5 bases, J lost 6 bases, and 12 bases stayed unmatched. Looked up from germline, CDR1 is SEHNR and CDR2 is FQNEAQ (reference sequence). CDR3 residues: CASSIHRGIVPGELFF. The DNA for the CDR3 is TGTGCCAGCAGCATACACAGGGGTATAGTTCCCGGGGAGCTGTTTTTT.

At least ten counts were recorded for this clonotype. This chain connects TRBV7-8 to TRBJ2-7; perhaps D is TRBD1 or TRBD2 (5 bases each). This CDR3 region has 12 residues. Germline CDR1 reads SGHVS; CDR2 reads FQNEAQ. Trimming left V 2 bases short and J 9 bases short, with 11 bases between. The CDR3 DNA sequence: TGTGCCAGCAGCTTAATGGGACGTGGGCAGTACTTC. As protein: CASSLMGRGQYF.

J is TRBJ1-6 and V is TRBV5-1, with D unclear. The germline gives CDR1 SGHRS, CDR2 YFSETQ. This CDR3 has 17 amino acids. Trimming took off 4 bases at V and 12 bases at J, with 26 bases between the two ends. This chain's CDR3 is CASSQTGLGTPFGPLHF. CDR3 in DNA: TGCGCCAGCAGCCAAACGGGTCTTGGCACCCCTTTCGGACCCCTCCACTTT.

The rearrangement joins TRBV2 to TRBJ2-7; no firm D call. The germline gives CDR1 SNHLY, CDR2 FYNNEI. The CDR3 runs 11 residues. The germline V and J ends were trimmed by 5 bases and 6 bases, with 8 bases remaining between them. CDR3 in amino acids: CASSRASEQYF. Written as DNA, the CDR3 is TGTGCCAGCAGTAGGGCATCCGAGCAGTACTTC.

The V call is TRBV30, the J call TRBJ2-7, with D perhaps assigned TRBD1 or TRBD2 (5 bases each). The V end was cut by 4 bases, the J end by 7 bases, with 11 bases between. Germline CDR1 GTSNPN, CDR2 SVGIG (reference sequence). The CDR3 contains 11 residues. Here the CDR3 reads CAWTGAKEQYF. The CDR3 region has the DNA TGTGCCTGGACCGGGGCAAAGGAGCAGTACTTC. The complete variable domain, with remaining parts taken from reference TRBV30 and TRBJ2-7, reads SQTIHQWPATLVQPVGSPLSLECTVEGTSNPNLYWYRQAAGRGLQLLFYSVGIGQISSEVPQNLSASRPQDRQFILSSKKLLLSDSGFYLCAWTGAKEQYFGPGTRLTVT.

The chain links TRBV7-9 to TRBJ2-1; no clear D. Looked up from germline, CDR1 is SEHNR and CDR2 is FQNEAQ (reference sequence). CDR3 length equals 15 residues. Trimming took off 3 bases at V and 5 bases at J, with 14 bases between the two ends. The CDR3 spells CASSFGYKPHNEQFF. The DNA of the CDR3 is TGTGCCAGCAGCTTCGGTTATAAACCCCACAATGAGCAGTTCTTC.

This chain uses TRBV7-9 with TRBJ2-3; 8 bases fit TRBD2. From germline, CDR1 is SEHNR and CDR2 FQNEAQ (reference sequence). Trimming removed 5 bases from V and 2 bases from J; junction bases left unmatched: 6. The CDR3 is made up of 15 amino acids. CDR3 DNA sequence: TGTGCCAGCAGCAACAGCGGGGGCCTCACAGATACGCAGTATTTT. Its translation: CASSNSGGLTDTQYF.

J is TRBJ2-3 and V is TRBV4-3, with D possibly matching TRBD2 (6 bases). Germline values: CDR1 LGHNA, CDR2 YSLEER. The CDR3 is 14 amino acids. Trimming took 1 base from V and 4 from J, leaving 9 bases between them. CDR3 bases: TGCGCCAGCAGCCAAGGAGGGGAGGCAGATACGCAGTATTTT. Its translation: CASSQGGEADTQYF.

This sequence joins TRBV29-1 and TRBJ1-2, with unresolved D. The CDR3 is 13 amino acids. In germline, CDR1 is SQVTM, CDR2 ANQGSEA. Deletions cut 0 bases from V and 8 bases from J, with 13 bases between. CDR3 amino acids: CSVEEDPARGYTF. The CDR3 bases are TGCAGCGTTGAAGAGGACCCGGCGCGGGGCTACACCTTC.

The V gene is TRBV7-2, the J gene TRBJ2-7, with a tentative D call TRBD2 (5 bases). The germline V and J ends were trimmed by 3 bases and 7 bases, with 16 bases remaining between them. The germline gives CDR1 SGHTA, CDR2 FQGNSA. The CDR3 contains 14 residues. CDR3 DNA sequence: TGTGCCAGCAGCTTCGGACGGACTTGGAGGGAGCAGTACTTC. The encoded protein is CASSFGRTWREQYF.

The V gene is TRBV3-1, the J gene TRBJ2-1; D is possibly TRBD2 (6 bases). The CDR3 sequence is 16 residues long. V was cut by 0 bases and J by 7 bases, with 16 bases left in between. Germline V lookup: CDR1 LGHDT, CDR2 YNNKEL (reference sequence). Written as DNA, the CDR3 is TGTGCCAGCAGCCAAGAGTTGGGGAGGCTGGGGAATGAGCAGTTCTTC. This gives the protein CASSQELGRLGNEQFF.

This clonotype has just a few counts. This chain links TRBV20-1 with TRBJ1-2; no clear D gene. Germline V gene data show CDR1 as DFQATT and CDR2 as SNEGSKA (reference sequence). Trimming stripped 6 bases from V and 7 bases from J, with 21 bases between. CDR3 length: 14 amino acids. CDR3 protein: CSAPPGAIGSGYTF. The DNA for the CDR3 is TGCAGTGCCCCCCCGGGTGCCATTGGGAGTGGCTACACCTTC.

V is TRBV5-5 and J is TRBJ1-5, with TRBD1 as a possible D gene (5 bases). The V and J ends lost 4 bases and 7 bases respectively, with 12 bases between them. The CDR3 has 13 residues. Germline CDR1 and CDR2: SGHKS and YYEKEE (reference sequence). CDR3 DNA sequence: TGTGCCAGCAGCGTTACAGGAGAACAGCCCCAGCATTTT. It codes for CASSVTGEQPQHF.